The sequence of this TCR beta chain was determined in a study of beta chain features in type 1 diabetes. Findings and limits, study-wide: People with Type 1 diabetes carried modestly yet significantly shorter TCRB CDR3s in all four CD4+ subsets.

The CDR3 totals 14 residues. Deletions cut 0 bases from V and 4 bases from J, with 9 bases between. Germline CDR1 and CDR2: MNHEY and SVGAGI. cDNA synthesis used the whole RNA isolate, giving expressed TCRB sequences. Generated by immunoSEQ multiplex PCR, the TCRdb table keeps only in-frame clones and is missing some. The repertoire holds hundreds of thousands of clones, with around 10% as singletons. As to this clone: Its antigen remains unknown.

Heparinised blood was drawn once per donor, averaging roughly 120 mL. This TCR was sampled from a young woman in good health. The V and J genes are TRBV6-5 and TRBJ2-5; perhaps TRBD1 as D (5 bases). Sequencing was performed on naive CD4+ T cells from blood. For the CDR3, the DNA is TGTGCCAGCAGTTACTCACAGGTGCGAGAGACCCAGTACTTC. Its translation is CASSYSQVRETQYF.